This T cell receptor beta chain was captured in a study of radiation and T cells in renal cell carcinoma. For the study at large: Nephrectomy followed 15 Gy stereotactic body radiation by 4 weeks.

Only a few counts were recorded for this clone. Time point reported: blood 2 weeks post-SBRT. Treatment of the sample: 15 Gy SBRT to primary tumor, nephrectomy 4 weeks later. The CDR3 length is 15 residues. V lost 4 bases to trimming and J lost 2 bases, with 17 bases between them. CDR1 and CDR2 (germline): SQVTM, ANQGSEA. Profiled with immunoSEQ multiplex PCR; TCRdb holds only in-frame clones, not every one. The sample has 100,000 to 150,000 clones, roughly four fifths seen once; the top ten hold 5.8%. The chain is built from TRBV29-1 and TRBJ1-1; no firm D call. This TCR came from a man aged 50 to 59 with renal cell carcinoma. This sample comprised blood, obtained from a patient whose treatment included radiotherapy and nephrectomy. The CDR3 loop is CSVVDRRVVNTEAFF. CDR3 DNA: TGCAGCGTTGTTGATCGGCGTGTAGTTAACACTGAAGCTTTCTTT.